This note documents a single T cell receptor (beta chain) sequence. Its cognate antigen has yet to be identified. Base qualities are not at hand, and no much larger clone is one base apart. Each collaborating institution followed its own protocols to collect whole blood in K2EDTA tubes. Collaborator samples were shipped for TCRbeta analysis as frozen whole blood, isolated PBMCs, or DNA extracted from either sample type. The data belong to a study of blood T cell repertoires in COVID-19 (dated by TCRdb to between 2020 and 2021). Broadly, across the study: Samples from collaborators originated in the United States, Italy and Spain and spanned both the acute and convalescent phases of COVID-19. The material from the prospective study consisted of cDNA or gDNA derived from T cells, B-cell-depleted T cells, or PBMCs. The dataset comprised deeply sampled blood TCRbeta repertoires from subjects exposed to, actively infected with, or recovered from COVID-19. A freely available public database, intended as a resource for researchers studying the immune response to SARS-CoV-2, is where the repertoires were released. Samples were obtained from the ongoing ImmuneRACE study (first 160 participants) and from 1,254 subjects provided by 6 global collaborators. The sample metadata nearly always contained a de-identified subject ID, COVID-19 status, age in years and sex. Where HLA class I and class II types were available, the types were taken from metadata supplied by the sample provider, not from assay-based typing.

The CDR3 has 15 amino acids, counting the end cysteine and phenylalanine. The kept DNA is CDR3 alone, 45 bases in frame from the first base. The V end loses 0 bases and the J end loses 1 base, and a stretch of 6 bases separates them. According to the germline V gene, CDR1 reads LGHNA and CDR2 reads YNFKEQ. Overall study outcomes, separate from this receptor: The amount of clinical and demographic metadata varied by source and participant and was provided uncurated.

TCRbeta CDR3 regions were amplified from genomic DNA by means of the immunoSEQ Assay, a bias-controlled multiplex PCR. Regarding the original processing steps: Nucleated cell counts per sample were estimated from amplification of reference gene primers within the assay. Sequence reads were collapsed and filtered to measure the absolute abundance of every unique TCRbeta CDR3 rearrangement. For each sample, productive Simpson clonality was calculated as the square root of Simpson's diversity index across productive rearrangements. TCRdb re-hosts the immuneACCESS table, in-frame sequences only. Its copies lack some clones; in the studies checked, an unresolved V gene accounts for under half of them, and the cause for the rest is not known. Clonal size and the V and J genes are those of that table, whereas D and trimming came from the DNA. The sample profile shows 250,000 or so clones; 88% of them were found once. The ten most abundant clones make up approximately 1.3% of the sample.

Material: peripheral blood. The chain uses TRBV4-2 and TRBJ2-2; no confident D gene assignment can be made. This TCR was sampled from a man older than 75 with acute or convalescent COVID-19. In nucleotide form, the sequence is TGTGCCAGCAGCCAAGAATCCGGGAACACCGGGGAGCTGTTTTTT. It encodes CASSQESGNTGELFF.